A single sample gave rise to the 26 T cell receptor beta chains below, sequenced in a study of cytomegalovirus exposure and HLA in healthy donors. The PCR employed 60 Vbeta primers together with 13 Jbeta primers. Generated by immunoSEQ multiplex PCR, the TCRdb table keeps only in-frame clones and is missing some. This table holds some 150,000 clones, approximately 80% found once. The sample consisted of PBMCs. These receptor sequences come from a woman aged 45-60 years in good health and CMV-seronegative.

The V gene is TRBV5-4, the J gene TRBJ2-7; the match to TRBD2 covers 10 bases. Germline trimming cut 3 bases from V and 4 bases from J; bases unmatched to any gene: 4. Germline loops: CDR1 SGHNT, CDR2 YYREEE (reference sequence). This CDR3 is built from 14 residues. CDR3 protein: CASSYSGRSYEQYF. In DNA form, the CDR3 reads TGTGCCAGCAGCTATAGCGGGAGGTCGTACGAGCAGTACTTC. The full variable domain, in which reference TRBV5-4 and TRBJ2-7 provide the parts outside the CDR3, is ETGVTQSPTHLIKTRGQQVTLRCSSQSGHNTVSWYQQALGQGPQFIFQYYREEENGRGNFPPRFSGLQFPNYSSELNVNALELDDSALYLCASSYSGRSYEQYFGPGTRLTVT.

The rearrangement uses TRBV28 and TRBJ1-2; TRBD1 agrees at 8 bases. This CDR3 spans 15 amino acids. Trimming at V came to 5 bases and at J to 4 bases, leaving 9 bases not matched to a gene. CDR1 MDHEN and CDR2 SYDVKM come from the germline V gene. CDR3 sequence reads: CASSRTTGGIYGYTF. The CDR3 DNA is TGTGCCAGCAGTAGAACCACAGGGGGTATCTATGGCTACACCTTC.

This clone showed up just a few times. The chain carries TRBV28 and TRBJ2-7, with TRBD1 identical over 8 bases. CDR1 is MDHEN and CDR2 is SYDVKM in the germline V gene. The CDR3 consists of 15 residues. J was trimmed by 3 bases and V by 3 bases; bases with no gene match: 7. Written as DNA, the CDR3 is TGTGCCAGCAGTTTGAGACAGGGGAATTACTACGAGCAGTACTTC. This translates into CASSLRQGNYYEQYF.

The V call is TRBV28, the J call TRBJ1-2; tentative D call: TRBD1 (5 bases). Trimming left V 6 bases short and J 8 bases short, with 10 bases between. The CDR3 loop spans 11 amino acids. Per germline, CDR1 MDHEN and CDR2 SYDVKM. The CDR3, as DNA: TGTGCCAGCAGCCAGGGTAGGGGCTACACCTTC. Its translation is CASSQGRGYTF.

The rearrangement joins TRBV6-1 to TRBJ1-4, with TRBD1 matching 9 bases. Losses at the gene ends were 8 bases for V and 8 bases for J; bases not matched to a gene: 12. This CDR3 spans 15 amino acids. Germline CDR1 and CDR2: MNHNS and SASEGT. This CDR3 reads CASAHPGQGVEKLFF. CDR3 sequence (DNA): TGTGCCAGCGCTCACCCGGGACAGGGAGTAGAAAAACTGTTTTTT.

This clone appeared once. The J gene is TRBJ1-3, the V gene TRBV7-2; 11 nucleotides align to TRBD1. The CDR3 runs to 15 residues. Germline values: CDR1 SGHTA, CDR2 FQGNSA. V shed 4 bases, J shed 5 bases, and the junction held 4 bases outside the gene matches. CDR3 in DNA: TGTGCCAGCAGCTCAGGACAGGGGGCAAGAAACACCATATATTTT. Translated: CASSSGQGARNTIYF.

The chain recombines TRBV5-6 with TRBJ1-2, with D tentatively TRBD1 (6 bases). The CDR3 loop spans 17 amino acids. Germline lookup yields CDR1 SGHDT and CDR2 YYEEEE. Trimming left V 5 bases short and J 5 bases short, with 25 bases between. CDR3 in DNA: TGTGCCAGCAGTTCAAGCAAGACAGGACTTGCCCCGTATGGCTACACCTTC. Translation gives CASSSSKTGLAPYGYTF.

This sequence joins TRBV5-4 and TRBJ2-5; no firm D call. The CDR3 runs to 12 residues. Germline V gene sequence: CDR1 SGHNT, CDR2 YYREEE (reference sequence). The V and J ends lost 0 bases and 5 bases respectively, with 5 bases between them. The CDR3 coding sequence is TGTGCCAGCAGCTTGGCCCTTGAGACCCAGTACTTC. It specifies CASSLALETQYF.

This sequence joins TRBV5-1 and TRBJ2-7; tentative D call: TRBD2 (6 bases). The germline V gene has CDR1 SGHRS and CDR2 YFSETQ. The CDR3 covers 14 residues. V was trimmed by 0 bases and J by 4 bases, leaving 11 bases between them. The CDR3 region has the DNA TGCGCCAGCAGCTTGGCCGGCGGGGAATACGAGCAGTACTTC. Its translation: CASSLAGGEYEQYF.

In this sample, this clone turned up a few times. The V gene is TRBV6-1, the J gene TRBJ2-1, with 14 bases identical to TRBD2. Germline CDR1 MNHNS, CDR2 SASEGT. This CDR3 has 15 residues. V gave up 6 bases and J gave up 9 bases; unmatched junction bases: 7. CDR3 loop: CASRTGTSGSSEQFF. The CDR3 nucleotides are TGTGCCAGCAGGACCGGGACTAGCGGGAGCAGTGAGCAGTTCTTC.

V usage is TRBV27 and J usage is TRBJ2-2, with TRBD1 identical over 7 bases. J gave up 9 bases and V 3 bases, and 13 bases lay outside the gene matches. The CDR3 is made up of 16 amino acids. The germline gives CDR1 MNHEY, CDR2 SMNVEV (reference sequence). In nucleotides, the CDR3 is TGTGCCAGCAGTTTCGGTACCCGGACAGGTCGCAGGGAGCTGTTTTTT. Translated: CASSFGTRTGRRELFF.

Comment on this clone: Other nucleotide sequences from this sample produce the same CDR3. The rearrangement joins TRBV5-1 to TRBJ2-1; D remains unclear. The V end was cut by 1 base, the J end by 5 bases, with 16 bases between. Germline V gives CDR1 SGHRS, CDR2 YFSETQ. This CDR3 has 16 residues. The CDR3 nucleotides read TGCGCCAGCAGCTTGCTCCTGGGCCTCGGCGACAATGAGCAGTTCTTC. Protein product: CASSLLLGLGDNEQFF.

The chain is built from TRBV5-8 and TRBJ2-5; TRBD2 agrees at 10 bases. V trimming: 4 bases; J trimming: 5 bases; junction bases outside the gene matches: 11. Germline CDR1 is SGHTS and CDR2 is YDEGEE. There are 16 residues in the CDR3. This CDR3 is CASSLGGTSAMETQYF. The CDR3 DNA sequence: TGTGCCAGCAGCCTGGGGGGGACTAGCGCCATGGAGACCCAGTACTTC.

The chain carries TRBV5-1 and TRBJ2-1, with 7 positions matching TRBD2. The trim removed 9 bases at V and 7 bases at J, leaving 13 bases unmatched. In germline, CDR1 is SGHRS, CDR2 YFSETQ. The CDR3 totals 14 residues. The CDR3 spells CATYEGGFRNEQFF. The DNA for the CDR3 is TGCGCCACCTATGAGGGAGGGTTTCGTAATGAGCAGTTCTTC. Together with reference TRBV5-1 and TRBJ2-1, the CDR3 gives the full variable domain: KAGVTQTPRYLIKTRGQQVTLSCSPISGHRSVSWYQQTPGQGLQFLFEYFSETQRNKGNFPGRFSGRQFSNSRSEMNVSTLELGDSALYLCATYEGGFRNEQFFGPGTRLTVL.

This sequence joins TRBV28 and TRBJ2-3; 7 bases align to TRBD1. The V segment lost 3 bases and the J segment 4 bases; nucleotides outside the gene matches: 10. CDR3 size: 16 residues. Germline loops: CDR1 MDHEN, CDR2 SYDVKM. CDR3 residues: CASSLAGLGGPDTQYF. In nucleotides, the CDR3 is TGTGCCAGCAGTTTGGCCGGGCTAGGGGGCCCAGATACGCAGTATTTT.

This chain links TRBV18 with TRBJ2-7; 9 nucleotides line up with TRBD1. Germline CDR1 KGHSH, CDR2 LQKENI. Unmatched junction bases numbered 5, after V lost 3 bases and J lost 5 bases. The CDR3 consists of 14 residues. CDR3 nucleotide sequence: TGTGCCAGCTCACCGGGACAGGGAGCCCACGAGCAGTACTTC. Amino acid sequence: CASSPGQGAHEQYF.

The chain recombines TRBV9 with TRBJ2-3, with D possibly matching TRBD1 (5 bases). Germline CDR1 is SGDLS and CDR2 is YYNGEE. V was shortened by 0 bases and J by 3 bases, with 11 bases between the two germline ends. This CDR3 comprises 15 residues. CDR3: CASSVDAGITDTQYF. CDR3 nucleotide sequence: TGTGCCAGCAGCGTAGATGCAGGGATAACAGATACGCAGTATTTT.

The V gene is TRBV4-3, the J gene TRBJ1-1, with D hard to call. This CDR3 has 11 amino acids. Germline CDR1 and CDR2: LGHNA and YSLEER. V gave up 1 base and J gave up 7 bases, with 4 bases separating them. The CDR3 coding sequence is TGCGCCAGCAGCCAAGGTAATGAAGCTTTCTTT. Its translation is CASSQGNEAFF.

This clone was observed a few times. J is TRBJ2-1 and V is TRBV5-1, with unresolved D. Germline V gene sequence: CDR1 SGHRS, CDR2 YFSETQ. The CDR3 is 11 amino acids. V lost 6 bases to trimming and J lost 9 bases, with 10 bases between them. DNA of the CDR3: TGCGCCAGCACCTCGGTCGGTGAGCAGTTCTTC. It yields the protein CASTSVGEQFF. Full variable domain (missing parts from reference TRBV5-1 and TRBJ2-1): KAGVTQTPRYLIKTRGQQVTLSCSPISGHRSVSWYQQTPGQGLQFLFEYFSETQRNKGNFPGRFSGRQFSNSRSEMNVSTLELGDSALYLCASTSVGEQFFGPGTRLTVL.

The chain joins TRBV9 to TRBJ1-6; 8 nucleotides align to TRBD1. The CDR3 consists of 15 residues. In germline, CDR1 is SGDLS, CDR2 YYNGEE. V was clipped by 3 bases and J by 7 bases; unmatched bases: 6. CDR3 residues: CASSAATGANSPLHF. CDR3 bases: TGTGCCAGCAGCGCGGCGACAGGGGCCAATTCACCCCTCCACTTT.

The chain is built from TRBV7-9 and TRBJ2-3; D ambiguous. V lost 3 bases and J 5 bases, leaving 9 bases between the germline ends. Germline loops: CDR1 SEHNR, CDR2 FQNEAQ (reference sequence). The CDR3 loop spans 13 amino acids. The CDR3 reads CASSFVLEDTQYF. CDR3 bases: TGTGCCAGCAGCTTCGTACTTGAAGATACGCAGTATTTT.

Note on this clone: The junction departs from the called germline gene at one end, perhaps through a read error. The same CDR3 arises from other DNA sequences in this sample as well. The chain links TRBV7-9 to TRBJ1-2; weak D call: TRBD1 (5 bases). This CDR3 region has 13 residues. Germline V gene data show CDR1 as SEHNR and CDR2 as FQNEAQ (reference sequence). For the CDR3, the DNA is TGTTCCAGCAGCTTAGGGGCGAACTATGGCTACACCTTC. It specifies CSSSLGANYGYTF.

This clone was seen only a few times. DNA of the CDR3: TGTGCCAGCAGCTTTGGCAGCCGGGAAAACATTCAGTACTTC. Amino acids: CASSFGSRENIQYF. V gene TRBV11-2 combines with J gene TRBJ2-4, with D uncertain. Germline V gene lookup returns CDR1 SGHAT and CDR2 FQNNGV. CDR3 length equals 14 residues. The ends were cut back, 3 bases at V and 5 bases at J, with 11 bases in the middle. Using reference TRBV11-2 and TRBJ2-4 for the parts outside the CDR3, the full variable domain is EAGVAQSPRYKIIEKRQSVAFWCNPISGHATLYWYQQILGQGPKLLIQFQNNGVVDDSQLPKDRFSAERLKGVDSTLKIQPAKLEDSAVYLCASSFGSRENIQYFGAGTRLSVL.

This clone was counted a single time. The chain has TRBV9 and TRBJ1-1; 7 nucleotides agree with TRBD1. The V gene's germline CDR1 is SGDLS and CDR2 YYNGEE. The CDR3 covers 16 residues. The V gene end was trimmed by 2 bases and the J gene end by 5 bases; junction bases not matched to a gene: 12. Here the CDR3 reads CASSVDPGTVRTEAFF. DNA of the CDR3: TGTGCCAGCAGCGTGGACCCCGGGACAGTAAGAACTGAAGCTTTCTTT.

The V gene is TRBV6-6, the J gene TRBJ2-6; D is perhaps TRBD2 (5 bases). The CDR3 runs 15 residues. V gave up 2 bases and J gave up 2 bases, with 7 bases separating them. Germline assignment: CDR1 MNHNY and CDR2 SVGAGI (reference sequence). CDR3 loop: CASSYEGTGANVLTF. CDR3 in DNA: TGTGCCAGCAGTTACGAGGGTACTGGGGCCAACGTCCTGACTTTC.

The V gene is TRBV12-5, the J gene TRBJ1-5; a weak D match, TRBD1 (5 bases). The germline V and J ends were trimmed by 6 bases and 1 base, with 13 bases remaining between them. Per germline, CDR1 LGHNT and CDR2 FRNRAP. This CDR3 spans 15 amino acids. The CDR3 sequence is CASGLPGGSNQPQHF. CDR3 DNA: TGTGCTAGTGGCCTTCCCGGGGGAAGCAATCAGCCCCAGCATTTT.